These T cell receptor beta chains were read from a single sample in a study of vaccination and CD4 T cells after COVID-19. Which antigens these TCRs recognize remains unknown. TCRdb reanalysed the PCR reads using MiXCR and keeps one entry per CDR3 protein. The table records about 15,000 distinct CDR3 sequences, 50% to 55% of them present only once. The sequencing sample was made of CD4+ T cells from blood, cultured in vitro. These receptor sequences come from a human donor who had recovered from COVID-19. Both conserved end residues are part of each CDR3. Fields, in order: V gene, clone size, D gene, J gene, CDR3 protein, CDR3 DNA. The D gene is left open where the match is weak. Clone size, where shown, is once, few, many, or a class for clones that have expanded.

v_gene: TRBV7-2
abundance: once
d_gene: -
j_gene: TRBJ1-2
CDR3aa: CASSLTQGRGYGYTF
CDR3nt: TGTGCCAGCAGCTTAACCCAGGGAAGGGGCTATGGCTACACCTTC

v_gene: TRBV19
abundance: -
d_gene: TRBD2
j_gene: TRBJ2-1
CDR3aa: CASSTTSGRADEQFF
CDR3nt: TGTGCCAGTAGTACTACTAGCGGGAGGGCCGATGAGCAGTTCTTC

v_gene: TRBV20-1
abundance: -
d_gene: TRBD2
j_gene: TRBJ2-1
CDR3aa: CSARALAGVSLGQFF
CDR3nt: TGCAGTGCTAGAGCCCTAGCGGGAGTGTCCCTTGGGCAGTTCTTC

v_gene: TRBV6-2/TRBV6-3
abundance: -
d_gene: TRBD1
j_gene: TRBJ2-2
CDR3aa: CASSSFQGANTGELFF
CDR3nt: TGTGCCAGCAGTTCGTTTCAGGGGGCTAACACCGGGGAGCTGTTTTTT

v_gene: TRBV10-2
abundance: few
d_gene: -
j_gene: TRBJ1-1
CDR3aa: CASSGRGTEAFF
CDR3nt: TGCGCCAGCAGTGGCAGAGGGACTGAAGCTTTCTTT

v_gene: TRBV7-9
abundance: -
d_gene: -
j_gene: TRBJ1-4
CDR3aa: CASSSTRRYEKLFF
CDR3nt: TGTGCCAGCAGCTCCACCAGGCGGTATGAAAAACTGTTTTTT

v_gene: TRBV6-2/TRBV6-3
abundance: -
d_gene: -
j_gene: TRBJ1-1
CDR3aa: CASSSQGPAFF
CDR3nt: TGTGCCAGCAGTTCCCAGGGTCCGGCTTTCTTT

v_gene: TRBV7-9
abundance: -
d_gene: -
j_gene: TRBJ1-2
CDR3aa: CASSLYEGINYGYTF
CDR3nt: TGTGCCAGCAGCTTATACGAGGGGATTAACTATGGCTACACCTTC

v_gene: TRBV12-3/TRBV12-4
abundance: -
d_gene: TRBD2
j_gene: TRBJ2-7
CDR3aa: CASRPRTSGSSEQYF
CDR3nt: TGTGCCAGCAGACCCCGGACTAGCGGTTCCTCAGAGCAGTACTTC

v_gene: TRBV29-1
abundance: few
d_gene: TRBD2
j_gene: TRBJ2-5
CDR3aa: CSVGFAGGRETQYF
CDR3nt: TGCAGCGTTGGGTTCGCGGGAGGTCGCGAGACCCAGTACTTC

v_gene: TRBV7-3
abundance: -
d_gene: -
j_gene: TRBJ2-1
CDR3aa: CASSLLNYPNEQFF
CDR3nt: TGTGCCAGCAGCTTATTAAACTACCCTAATGAGCAGTTCTTC

v_gene: TRBV27
abundance: few
d_gene: -
j_gene: TRBJ2-2
CDR3aa: CASSHRGTTGELFF
CDR3nt: TGTGCCAGCAGTCATCGCGGGACAACCGGGGAGCTGTTTTTT

v_gene: TRBV24-1
abundance: -
d_gene: -
j_gene: TRBJ2-2
CDR3aa: CATSPPRDTGELFF
CDR3nt: TGTGCCACCAGCCCTCCGAGGGACACCGGGGAGCTGTTTTTT

v_gene: TRBV10-1
abundance: few
d_gene: -
j_gene: TRBJ2-3
CDR3aa: CASSEWGATDTQYF
CDR3nt: TGCGCCAGCAGTGAGTGGGGGGCCACAGATACGCAGTATTTT

v_gene: TRBV7-2
abundance: -
d_gene: -
j_gene: TRBJ2-3
CDR3aa: CASSLDPIAATHTDTQYF
CDR3nt: TGTGCCAGCAGCTTAGACCCAATAGCGGCGACGCACACAGATACGCAGTATTTT

v_gene: TRBV6-1
abundance: -
d_gene: -
j_gene: TRBJ2-7
CDR3aa: CASSGTRREQYF
CDR3nt: TGTGCCAGCAGTGGCACAAGAAGGGAGCAGTACTTC

v_gene: TRBV25-1
abundance: -
d_gene: TRBD2
j_gene: TRBJ2-3
CDR3aa: CASSEFMAGGNTDTQYF
CDR3nt: TGTGCCAGCAGTGAATTCATGGCGGGGGGAAACACAGATACGCAGTATTTT

v_gene: TRBV12-3/TRBV12-4
abundance: few
d_gene: TRBD1
j_gene: TRBJ1-2
CDR3aa: CASRAGTGDYGYTF
CDR3nt: TGTGCCAGCAGAGCCGGGACAGGTGACTATGGCTACACCTTC

v_gene: TRBV7-2
abundance: -
d_gene: TRBD1
j_gene: TRBJ1-6
CDR3aa: CASSNIPGQGGSPLHF
CDR3nt: TGTGCCAGCAGCAACATACCGGGACAGGGCGGTTCACCCCTCCACTTT

v_gene: TRBV2
abundance: -
d_gene: -
j_gene: TRBJ1-5
CDR3aa: CASRGSYQPQHF
CDR3nt: TGTGCCAGCCGTGGGTCGTATCAGCCCCAGCATTTT

v_gene: TRBV5-4
abundance: -
d_gene: TRBD2
j_gene: TRBJ2-2
CDR3aa: CASSLTAGGPPGELFF
CDR3nt: TGTGCCAGCAGCTTGACGGCGGGAGGGCCCCCCGGGGAGCTGTTTTTT

v_gene: TRBV10-1
abundance: -
d_gene: -
j_gene: TRBJ2-7
CDR3aa: CASSEGMGITYEQYF
CDR3nt: TGCGCCAGCAGTGAAGGCATGGGGATCACCTACGAGCAGTACTTC

v_gene: TRBV15
abundance: -
d_gene: -
j_gene: TRBJ1-5
CDR3aa: CATSREPQGNNQPQHF
CDR3nt: TGTGCCACCAGCCGCGAACCTCAGGGAAACAATCAGCCCCAGCATTTT

v_gene: TRBV5-1
abundance: -
d_gene: TRBD1
j_gene: TRBJ2-2
CDR3aa: CASSLRQGNTGELFF
CDR3nt: TGCGCCAGCAGCCTGAGACAGGGTAACACCGGGGAGCTGTTTTTT

v_gene: TRBV2
abundance: -
d_gene: TRBD2
j_gene: TRBJ2-1
CDR3aa: CASSRTRGGNEQFF
CDR3nt: TGTGCCAGCAGTCGGACTAGAGGTGGCAATGAGCAGTTCTTC

v_gene: TRBV4-2
abundance: -
d_gene: -
j_gene: TRBJ2-7
CDR3aa: CASSQDSSGLVYEQYF
CDR3nt: TGTGCCAGCAGCCAAGATAGCTCAGGGCTCGTATACGAGCAGTACTTC

v_gene: TRBV10-3
abundance: -
d_gene: -
j_gene: TRBJ2-5
CDR3aa: CAISDPTYQETQYF
CDR3nt: TGTGCCATCAGCGACCCCACTTACCAAGAGACCCAGTACTTC

v_gene: TRBV19
abundance: -
d_gene: TRBD1
j_gene: TRBJ1-2
CDR3aa: CASSVQGATNYGYTF
CDR3nt: TGTGCCAGTAGTGTACAGGGGGCGACTAACTATGGCTACACCTTC

v_gene: TRBV7-9
abundance: -
d_gene: -
j_gene: TRBJ2-3
CDR3aa: CASSRDSPTQYF
CDR3nt: TGTGCCAGCAGCCGGGACTCTCCAACGCAGTATTTT

v_gene: TRBV29-1
abundance: -
d_gene: TRBD2
j_gene: TRBJ2-1
CDR3aa: CSVSYPGLAGRKPSSYNEQFF
CDR3nt: TGCAGCGTTTCTTACCCTGGACTAGCGGGCCGCAAACCGAGCTCCTACAATGAGCAGTTCTTC

v_gene: TRBV29-1
abundance: few
d_gene: TRBD1
j_gene: TRBJ1-2
CDR3aa: CSGLTGPHGYTF
CDR3nt: TGCAGCGGCTTGACAGGGCCCCATGGCTACACCTTC

v_gene: TRBV6-1
abundance: -
d_gene: -
j_gene: TRBJ2-7
CDR3aa: CASRDSQLYEQYF
CDR3nt: TGTGCCAGCAGAGATAGCCAGCTCTACGAGCAGTACTTC

v_gene: TRBV20-1
abundance: -
d_gene: TRBD1
j_gene: TRBJ1-4
CDR3aa: CSAPLGGGGLAGGEKLFF
CDR3nt: TGCAGTGCACCCCTCGGGGGGGGAGGACTGGCAGGGGGTGAAAAACTGTTTTTT

v_gene: TRBV19
abundance: -
d_gene: -
j_gene: TRBJ1-6
CDR3aa: CASKRGGDSPLHF
CDR3nt: TGTGCCAGTAAGAGGGGCGGGGATTCACCCCTCCACTTT

v_gene: TRBV7-9
abundance: -
d_gene: -
j_gene: TRBJ2-1
CDR3aa: CASSPSRESNEQFF
CDR3nt: TGTGCCAGCAGCCCATCGAGGGAGAGTAATGAGCAGTTCTTC

v_gene: TRBV5-1
abundance: few
d_gene: -
j_gene: TRBJ1-2
CDR3aa: CASSPNGNYGYTF
CDR3nt: TGCGCCAGCAGCCCGAACGGTAACTATGGCTACACCTTC

v_gene: TRBV4-1
abundance: -
d_gene: -
j_gene: TRBJ1-1
CDR3aa: CASSHRETTTEAFF
CDR3nt: TGCGCCAGCAGCCACCGCGAGACGACGACTGAAGCTTTCTTT